A single sample is the source of the 3 T cell receptor beta chains below, sequenced in a study of response to subunit inactivated influenza vaccine. TCRdb analysed the RT-PCR reads with MiXCR anew, one entry per CDR3 protein. The data contain some 850,000 distinct CDR3 sequences, roughly 20% of them singletons. The material was PBMCs from blood, obtained roughly 5 days after vaccination. The receptor source for this set is a man in his fifties who received an inactivated influenza vaccine.

This clonotype has just a few counts. V usage is TRBV12-3 or TRBV12-4 and J usage is TRBJ2-1; D is unclear. The CDR3 runs 15 residues. The V end lost 5 bases, the J end lost 7 bases, and 18 bases lay between the germline ends. The CDR3 nucleotides are TGTGCCAGCAGTCCGAATCTAGACTGGAGAAATGAGCAGTTCTTC. Protein product: CASSPNLDWRNEQFF.

A few counts support this clonotype. This chain connects TRBV4-1 to TRBJ2-1, with unresolved D. The CDR3 has 17 residues. Between the trimmed V and J ends, which lost 0 bases and 1 base, there was a span of 13 bases. Germline CDR1 is MGHRA and CDR2 is YSYEKL. CDR3 nucleotides: TGCGCCAGCAGCCAAGACCACCTTAGGGATTCCTACAATGAGCAGTTCTTC. Translating it yields CASSQDHLRDSYNEQFF.

This clonotype was seen a handful of times. The DNA of the CDR3 is TGTGCTAGTGGACCGGGACAGGGGGTTCTTCGAGGAGCTAACTATGGCTACACCTTC. This gives the protein CASGPGQGVLRGANYGYTF. The chain couples TRBV12-5 to TRBJ1-2, with TRBD1 matching over 11 bases. The CDR3 extends over 19 amino acids. Germline-derived CDR1 and CDR2 are LGHNT and FRNRAP. Losses at the gene ends were 6 bases for V and 0 bases for J; bases not matched to a gene: 15.